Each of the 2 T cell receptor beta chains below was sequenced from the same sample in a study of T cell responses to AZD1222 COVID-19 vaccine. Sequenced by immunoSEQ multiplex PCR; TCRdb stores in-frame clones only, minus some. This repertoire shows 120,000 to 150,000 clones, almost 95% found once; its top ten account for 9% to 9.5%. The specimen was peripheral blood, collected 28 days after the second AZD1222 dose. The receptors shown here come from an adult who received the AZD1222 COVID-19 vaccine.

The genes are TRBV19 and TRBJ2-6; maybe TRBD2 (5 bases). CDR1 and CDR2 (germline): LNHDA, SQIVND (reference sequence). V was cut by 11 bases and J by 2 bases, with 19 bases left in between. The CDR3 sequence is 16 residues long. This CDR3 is CAASTDRGAGANVLTF. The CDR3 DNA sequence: TGTGCCGCCTCGACCGATCGGGGAGCTGGGGCCAACGTCCTGACTTTC.

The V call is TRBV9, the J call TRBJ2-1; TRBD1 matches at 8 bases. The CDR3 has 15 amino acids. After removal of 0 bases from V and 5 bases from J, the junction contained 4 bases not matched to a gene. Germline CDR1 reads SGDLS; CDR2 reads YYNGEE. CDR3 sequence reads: CASSVVGQVHNEQFF. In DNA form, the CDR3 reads TGTGCCAGCAGCGTAGTGGGACAGGTTCACAATGAGCAGTTCTTC.